Listed here are 32 T cell receptor beta chains from one sample, sequenced in a study of control samples from healthy donors and cancer patients (dated by TCRdb to 2018 to 2021). Receptors were amplified or captured by the immunoSEQ multiplex PCR assay. Drawn from immuneACCESS, this table holds only the in-frame rearrangements with V and J called that TCRdb kept. Clones are partly lost; checked studies trace under half to an unresolved V gene and leave the rest unexplained. The sample yields 190,000 or so clones; over 80% were counted once. The ten largest clonotypes hold about 1.5% of the sample. Sequenced input: blood. Every receptor here comes from a man between 18 and 35 years old in good health.

J is TRBJ2-1 and V is TRBV3-1 (or the pseudogene TRBV3-2); TRBD1 matches 7 bases. The germline V gene encodes CDR1 LGHDT and CDR2 YNNKEL (reference sequence). This CDR3 is built from 15 residues. Trimming at V came to 4 bases and at J to 9 bases, leaving 12 bases not matched to a gene. In nucleotides, the CDR3 is TGTGCCAGCAGCCCGCGCTACAGGGGATCGGGTGAGCAGTTCTTC. Its protein is CASSPRYRGSGEQFF.

This clone was observed a single time. The V call is TRBV7-2, the J call TRBJ1-6, with a possible D match to TRBD1 (5 bases). The V gene lost 3 bases and the J gene lost 10 bases, with 16 bases spanning the gap. The CDR3 runs to 15 residues. Germline CDR1 and CDR2: SGHTA and FQGNSA. The CDR3 is CASSFGALGDSPLHF. The CDR3 DNA is TGTGCCAGCAGCTTTGGGGCACTGGGAGACTCACCCCTCCACTTT.

This clone has just one count. The chain is built from TRBV14 and TRBJ1-5; D unclear. The germline V gene has CDR1 SGHDN and CDR2 FVKESK. This CDR3 has 12 residues. Trimming left V 1 base short and J 7 bases short, with 5 bases between. The CDR3: CASSQVGQPQHF. The CDR3, as DNA: TGTGCCAGCAGCCAAGTTGGACAGCCCCAGCATTTT. The full variable domain, rest sourced from reference TRBV14 and TRBJ1-5, is EAGVTQFPSHSVIEKGQTVTLRCDPISGHDNLYWYRRVMGKEIKFLLHFVKESKQDESGMPNNRFLAERTGGTYSTLKVQPAELEDSGVYFCASSQVGQPQHFGDGTRLSIL.

The chain uses TRBV27 and TRBJ1-1, with 8 nucleotides matching TRBD1. This CDR3 contains 14 residues. CDR1 MNHEY and CDR2 SMNVEV come from the germline V gene (reference sequence). The V and J ends lost 8 bases and 4 bases, in that order; junction bases with no gene match: 9. Here the CDR3 reads CASFRDRTTTEAFF. The CDR3 nucleotides are TGTGCCAGCTTCCGGGACAGGACAACCACTGAAGCTTTCTTT.

The rearrangement links TRBV2 to TRBJ1-5; weak D call: TRBD1 (6 bases). Germline V gene sequence: CDR1 SNHLY, CDR2 FYNNEI. V was cut by 7 bases and J by 3 bases, with 16 bases left in between. This CDR3 region has 15 residues. The CDR3 region has the DNA TGTGCCAGCAATTGGGCAGGGGAAGACAATCAGCCCCAGCATTTT. Translation gives CASNWAGEDNQPQHF. Filled out from reference TRBV2 and TRBJ1-5, the complete variable domain reads EPEVTQTPSHQVTQMGQEVILRCVPISNHLYFYWYRQILGQKVEFLVSFYNNEISEKSEIFDDQFSVERPDGSNFTLKIRSTKLEDSAMYFCASNWAGEDNQPQHFGDGTRLSIL.

J is TRBJ2-3 and V is TRBV7-6; D is undetermined. V lost 1 base, J lost 5 bases, and 19 bases lay in between. The CDR3 is 17 residues long. Germline CDR1 is SGHVS and CDR2 is FNYEAQ. CDR3 region: CASSLDGPHSLRDTQYF. The CDR3 bases are TGTGCCAGCAGCTTAGACGGGCCTCACTCCCTCAGAGATACGCAGTATTTT.

The V call is TRBV30, the J call TRBJ1-2; no clear D. In germline, CDR1 is GTSNPN, CDR2 SVGIG (reference sequence). V lost 0 bases and J 8 bases, leaving 19 bases between the germline ends. The CDR3 sequence is 15 residues long. The CDR3 coding sequence is TGTGCCTGGAGTGTAGAGGGCAAAGGACCGTACGGCTACACCTTC. Translating it yields CAWSVEGKGPYGYTF. The full variable domain, in which reference TRBV30 and TRBJ1-2 provide the parts outside the CDR3, is SQTIHQWPATLVQPVGSPLSLECTVEGTSNPNLYWYRQAAGRGLQLLFYSVGIGQISSEVPQNLSASRPQDRQFILSSKKLLLSDSGFYLCAWSVEGKGPYGYTFGSGTRLTVV.

V and J are TRBV5-1 and TRBJ2-7, with D possibly being TRBD1 or TRBD2 (5 bases each). Trimming left V 4 bases short and J 6 bases short, with 11 bases between. The germline V gene has CDR1 SGHRS and CDR2 YFSETQ. The length of the CDR3 is 12 residues. This CDR3 is CASSLGTAEQYF. The CDR3 DNA reads TGCGCCAGCAGCCTCGGGACGGCCGAGCAGTACTTC.

The J gene is TRBJ1-5, the V gene TRBV19; possible D gene TRBD1, 6 bases. The germline V gene encodes CDR1 LNHDA and CDR2 SQIVND (reference sequence). The CDR3 spans 12 residues. V lost 4 bases to trimming and J lost 7 bases, with 8 bases between them. The CDR3 sequence: CASSKGGQPQHF. The CDR3 region has the DNA TGTGCCAGTAGTAAAGGGGGACAGCCCCAGCATTTT.

The rearrangement uses TRBV18 and TRBJ1-1; D ambiguous. There are 16 residues in the CDR3. V lost 4 bases, J lost 4 bases, and 19 bases lay in between. CDR1 is KGHSH and CDR2 is LQKENI in the germline V gene. DNA for the CDR3: TGTGCCAGCTCACTTGCAACTTGGGCCGCGGGCACTGAAGCTTTCTTT. This translates into CASSLATWAAGTEAFF.

The chain couples TRBV14 to TRBJ1-6, with 7 bases lining up with TRBD1. Germline-derived CDR1 and CDR2 are SGHDN and FVKESK. The V segment lost 5 bases and the J segment 7 bases; nucleotides outside the gene matches: 11. The CDR3 totals 16 residues. The CDR3 nucleotides are TGTGCCAGCAGCGAAGGACAGGCGTCTCTCAATTCACCCCTCCACTTT. Its protein is CASSEGQASLNSPLHF.

The rearrangement uses TRBV3-1 (or the pseudogene TRBV3-2) and TRBJ2-3; D unresolved. The CDR3 is made up of 15 amino acids. Germline CDR1 is LGHDT and CDR2 is YNNKEL (reference sequence). The ends were cut back, 1 base at V and 0 bases at J, with 8 bases in the middle. This CDR3 reads CASSQGIHSTDTQYF. The CDR3 coding sequence is TGTGCCAGCAGCCAAGGGATTCACAGCACAGATACGCAGTATTTT.

The CDR3 DNA reads as TGTGCCTCCAGGGGGGGTTCCGGGGAGCTGTTTTTT. This translates into CASRGGSGELFF. The chain employs TRBV9 and TRBJ2-2; D is perhaps TRBD1 or TRBD2 (7 bases each). Per the germline V gene, CDR1 is SGDLS and CDR2 is YYNGEE. V was trimmed by 10 bases and J by 6 bases, leaving 13 bases between them. The CDR3 contains 12 residues.

This clone showed up just once. The chain has TRBV29-1 and TRBJ1-3; D is uncertain. Germline V gene data show CDR1 as SQVTM and CDR2 as ANQGSEA. The CDR3 consists of 13 residues. Trimming took 5 bases from V and 0 from J, leaving 8 bases between them. CDR3 sequence (DNA): TGCAGCGTTATCCAGAACTCTGGAAACACCATATATTTT. As protein: CSVIQNSGNTIYF.

DNA of the CDR3: TGTGCCAGCAGCTTAACGACAGCGGGGGGGCCCAATGAGCAGTTCTTC. Protein sequence: CASSLTTAGGPNEQFF. The chain has TRBV7-3 and TRBJ2-1; 10 positions match TRBD2. The CDR3 is 16 amino acids. Losses at the gene ends were 0 bases for V and 6 bases for J; bases not matched to a gene: 5. CDR1 is SGHTA, CDR2 FQGTGA, per germline.

The chain recombines TRBV28 with TRBJ1-1; D unclear. CDR1 MDHEN and CDR2 SYDVKM come from the germline V gene. The CDR3 extends over 13 amino acids. V was clipped by 3 bases and J by 4 bases, with 9 bases between them. CDR3 sequence: CASSFKSLTEAFF. The CDR3 DNA is TGTGCCAGCAGTTTTAAAAGTCTCACTGAAGCTTTCTTT.

This clone showed up just a few times. The chain has TRBV5-1 and TRBJ1-4; perhaps TRBD1 as D (5 bases). CDR1 is SGHRS, CDR2 YFSETQ, per germline. This CDR3 region has 15 residues. V dropped 4 bases and J dropped 8 bases, with 18 bases sitting between them. The CDR3 is CASSPGSPGIEKLFF. The DNA of the CDR3 is TGCGCCAGCAGCCCCGGTAGTCCAGGGATAGAAAAACTGTTTTTT.

This chain joins TRBV24-1 and TRBJ2-1; a weak D match, TRBD2 (5 bases). V lost 6 bases and J 4 bases, leaving 9 bases between the germline ends. The CDR3 runs 13 residues. Germline V lookup: CDR1 KGHDR, CDR2 SFDVKD. CDR3 coding DNA: TGTGCCACCAGTTTCGGGGTGTACAATGAGCAGTTCTTC. Translating gives CATSFGVYNEQFF.

The CDR3, as DNA: TGTGCCAGCAGTGACTCACTTTGGACTGAAGCTTTCTTT. This encodes CASSDSLWTEAFF. This chain links TRBV6-4 with TRBJ1-1; D is ambiguous. The CDR3 sequence is 13 residues long. Germline values: CDR1 MRHNA, CDR2 SNTAGT. Deletions cut 0 bases from V and 5 bases from J, with 7 bases between.

CDR3 coding DNA: TGTGCCAGCAGCTTACTCCCGACTAGCGGGGGGGGTTCGGGGTACTTC. Residues: CASSLLPTSGGGSGYF. This sequence joins TRBV7-8 and TRBJ2-5; 14 bases are shared with TRBD2. V trimming: 2 bases; J trimming: 13 bases; junction bases outside the gene matches: 12. CDR1 is SGHVS, CDR2 FQNEAQ, per germline. This CDR3 has 16 amino acids.

V and J are TRBV14 and TRBJ2-1; TRBD1 matches 8 bases. Germline CDR1 is SGHDN and CDR2 is FVKESK. The CDR3 covers 14 residues. The ends lost 4 bases at V and 4 bases at J; junction bases unmatched: 3. The CDR3 region has the DNA TGTGCCAGCAGCCTCAGACAGGGGTACAATGAGCAGTTCTTC. It specifies CASSLRQGYNEQFF.

This chain links TRBV6-6 with TRBJ2-1, with TRBD2 matching 10 bases. Germline values: CDR1 MNHNY, CDR2 SVGAGI (reference sequence). This CDR3 spans 16 amino acids. V lost 2 bases to trimming and J lost 5 bases; unmatched junction nucleotides: 6. This chain's CDR3 is CASSYRGLAADNEQFF. The CDR3 bases are TGTGCCAGCAGTTACCGCGGACTAGCGGCCGACAATGAGCAGTTCTTC.

The sample holds one count of this clone. The chain carries TRBV3-1 (or the pseudogene TRBV3-2) and TRBJ1-1; TRBD1 is a possible D gene (5 bases). The V gene's germline CDR1 is LGHDT and CDR2 YNNKEL (reference sequence). There are 15 residues in the CDR3. Trimming took off 0 bases at V and 7 bases at J, with 15 bases between the two ends. The CDR3 coding sequence is TGTGCCAGCAGCCAAGAGGGGGAAGTGGGCATTGAAGCTTTCTTT. It yields the protein CASSQEGEVGIEAFF.

The chain recombines TRBV13 with TRBJ1-2; 7 bases are a match to TRBD1. The trim removed 4 bases at V and 3 bases at J, leaving 11 bases unmatched. Germline loops: CDR1 PRHDT, CDR2 FYEKMQ (reference sequence). This CDR3 is 16 amino acids long. CDR3 bases: TGTGCCAGCAGCTCCGACTCCGCGACAGGGTACTATGGCTACACCTTC. Amino acid sequence: CASSSDSATGYYGYTF.

The chain couples TRBV18 to TRBJ2-3; D is perhaps TRBD1 (5 bases). Germline CDR1 is KGHSH and CDR2 is LQKENI. V gave up 2 bases and J gave up 0 bases, with 12 bases separating them. The CDR3 is made up of 16 amino acids. CDR3 sequence (DNA): TGTGCCAGCTCACCATCGGCAGGGATAAGCACAGATACGCAGTATTTT. It specifies CASSPSAGISTDTQYF.

V usage is TRBV5-8 and J usage is TRBJ2-5; tentatively, D is TRBD2 (5 bases). V lost 0 bases and J lost 0, with 9 bases in between. There are 15 residues in the CDR3. Germline V gives CDR1 SGHTS, CDR2 YDEGEE. CDR3 residues: CASSLAGGYQETQYF. The CDR3 DNA sequence: TGTGCCAGCAGCTTGGCCGGAGGATACCAAGAGACCCAGTACTTC.

V usage is TRBV29-1 and J usage is TRBJ2-1; D gene uncertain. With 6 bases removed from V and 5 bases from J, the gap between germline ends came to 14 bases. The CDR3 runs to 13 residues. Per the germline V gene, CDR1 is SQVTM and CDR2 is ANQGSEA. The CDR3 here is CSVTGLYNNEQFF. DNA for the CDR3: TGCAGCGTAACGGGCCTCTACAACAATGAGCAGTTCTTC.

Concerning this clone itself: Distinct nucleotide sequences in the sample also encode this CDR3. The chain combines TRBV12-3 or TRBV12-4 with TRBJ1-1, with D tentatively TRBD1 (6 bases). V lost 1 base and J 5 bases, leaving 8 bases between the germline ends. This CDR3 comprises 13 residues. CDR3 region: CASSLERGTEAFF. DNA of the CDR3: TGTGCCAGCAGTTTAGAAAGGGGGACTGAAGCTTTCTTT.

This clone appeared once. Different DNA sequences within this sample yield the same CDR3. This CDR3 reads CAWSVSGREQYF. Here the CDR3 DNA reads TGTGCCTGGAGTGTATCGGGTCGCGAGCAGTACTTC. The V and J genes are TRBV30 and TRBJ2-7; D not resolved. V was cut by 0 bases and J by 6 bases, with 9 bases left in between. The CDR3 runs to 12 residues. Germline V gene lookup returns CDR1 GTSNPN and CDR2 SVGIG (reference sequence).

The chain combines TRBV6-6 with TRBJ2-2, with D uncertain. The CDR3 is 13 residues long. Trimming cost V 6 bases and J 2 bases, with 7 bases left between them. Germline V gives CDR1 MNHNY, CDR2 SVGAGI (reference sequence). The CDR3 here is CASRTANTGELFF. The DNA of the CDR3 is TGTGCCAGCAGGACGGCTAACACCGGGGAGCTGTTTTTT.

This clone was recorded only once. The genes are TRBV25-1 and TRBJ2-3; D is possibly TRBD2 (5 bases). Germline CDR1 MGHDK, CDR2 SYGVNS. Trimming took off 5 bases at V and 6 bases at J, with 12 bases between the two ends. This CDR3 is 13 amino acids long. The CDR3 DNA reads as TGTGCCAGCAGTAGGAGGTCCGGGGATACGCAGTATTTT. Translating it yields CASSRRSGDTQYF.

The genes are TRBV19 and TRBJ1-5; 7 bases map to TRBD1. The CDR3 consists of 17 residues. Germline V gene data show CDR1 as LNHDA and CDR2 as SQIVND (reference sequence). J lost 0 bases, V lost 8 bases, and 13 bases had no gene match. The CDR3 DNA reads TGTGCCAGTCGAGGACAGGCCCAACGTTATAGCAATCAGCCCCAGCATTTT. Protein sequence: CASRGQAQRYSNQPQHF.